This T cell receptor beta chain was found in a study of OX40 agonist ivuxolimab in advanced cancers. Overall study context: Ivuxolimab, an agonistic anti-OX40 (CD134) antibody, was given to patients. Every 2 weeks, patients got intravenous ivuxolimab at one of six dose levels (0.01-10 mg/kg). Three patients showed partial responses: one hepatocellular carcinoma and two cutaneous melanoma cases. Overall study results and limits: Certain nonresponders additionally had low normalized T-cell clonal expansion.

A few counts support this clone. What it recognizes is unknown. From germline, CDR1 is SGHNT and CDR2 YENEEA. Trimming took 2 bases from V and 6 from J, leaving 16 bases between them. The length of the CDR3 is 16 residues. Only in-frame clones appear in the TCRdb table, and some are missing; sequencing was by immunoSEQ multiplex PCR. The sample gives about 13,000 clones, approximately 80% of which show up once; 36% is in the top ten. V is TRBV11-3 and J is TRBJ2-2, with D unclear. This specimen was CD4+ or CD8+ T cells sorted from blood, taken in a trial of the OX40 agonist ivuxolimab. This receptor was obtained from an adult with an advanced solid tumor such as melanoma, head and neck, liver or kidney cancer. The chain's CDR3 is CASSLFELGKAGELFF. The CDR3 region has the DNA TGTGCCAGCAGCTTATTCGAGCTAGGCAAGGCCGGGGAGCTGTTTTTT.